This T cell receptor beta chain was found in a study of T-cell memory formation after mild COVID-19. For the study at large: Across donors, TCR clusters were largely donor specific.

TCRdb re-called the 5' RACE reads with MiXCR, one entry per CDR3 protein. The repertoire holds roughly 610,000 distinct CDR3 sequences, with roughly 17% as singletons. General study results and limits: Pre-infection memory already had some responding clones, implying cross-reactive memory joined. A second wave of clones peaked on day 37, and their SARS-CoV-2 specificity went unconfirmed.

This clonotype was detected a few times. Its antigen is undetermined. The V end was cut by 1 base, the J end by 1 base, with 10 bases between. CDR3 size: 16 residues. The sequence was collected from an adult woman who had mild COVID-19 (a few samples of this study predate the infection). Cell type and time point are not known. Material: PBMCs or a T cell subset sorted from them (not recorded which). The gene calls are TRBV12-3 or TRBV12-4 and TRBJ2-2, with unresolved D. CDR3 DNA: TGTGCCAGCAGTTTAGTGGTCCGCCGGAACACCGGGGAGCTGTTTTTT. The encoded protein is CASSLVVRRNTGELFF.